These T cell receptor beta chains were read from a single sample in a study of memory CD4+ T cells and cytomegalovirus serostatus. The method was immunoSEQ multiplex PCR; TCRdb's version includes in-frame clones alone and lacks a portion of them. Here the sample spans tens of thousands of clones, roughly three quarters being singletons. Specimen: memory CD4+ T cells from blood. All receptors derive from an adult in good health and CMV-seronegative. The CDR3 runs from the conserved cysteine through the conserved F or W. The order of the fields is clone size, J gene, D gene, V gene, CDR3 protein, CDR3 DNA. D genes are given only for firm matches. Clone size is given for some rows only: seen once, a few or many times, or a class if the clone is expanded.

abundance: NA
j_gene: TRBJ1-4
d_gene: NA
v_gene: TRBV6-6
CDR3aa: CASSYLYEKLFF
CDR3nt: TGTGCCAGCAGTTACTTATATGAAAAACTGTTTTTT

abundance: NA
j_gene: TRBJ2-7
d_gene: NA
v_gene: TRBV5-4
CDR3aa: CASSLTGAEQYF
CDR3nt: TGTGCCAGCAGCCTTACTGGAGCGGAGCAGTACTTC

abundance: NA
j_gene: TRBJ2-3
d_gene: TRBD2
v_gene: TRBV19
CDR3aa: CASSIKLAGLTDTQYF
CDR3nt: TGTGCCAGTAGTATAAAGTTAGCGGGGCTCACAGATACGCAGTATTTT

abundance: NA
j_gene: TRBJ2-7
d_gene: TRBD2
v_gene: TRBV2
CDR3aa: CASKKGLATYEQYF
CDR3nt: TGTGCCAGCAAAAAAGGACTAGCGACCTACGAGCAGTACTTC

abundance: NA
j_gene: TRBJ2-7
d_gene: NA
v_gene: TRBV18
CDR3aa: CASSLPGRAYEQYF
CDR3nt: TGTGCCAGCTCACTTCCGGGACGGGCCTACGAGCAGTACTTC

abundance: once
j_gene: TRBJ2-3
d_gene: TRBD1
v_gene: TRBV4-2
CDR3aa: CASSREGQGGTDTQYF
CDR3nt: TGTGCCAGCAGCCGAGAGGGACAGGGAGGGACAGATACGCAGTATTTT

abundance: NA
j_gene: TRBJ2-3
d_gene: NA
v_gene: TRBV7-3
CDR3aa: CASSRWGSTDTQYF
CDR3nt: TGTGCCAGCAGCCGGTGGGGGAGCACAGATACGCAGTATTTT

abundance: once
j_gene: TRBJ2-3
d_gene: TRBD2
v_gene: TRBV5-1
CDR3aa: CASSTSGGVTDTQYF
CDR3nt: TGCGCCAGCAGTACTAGCGGGGGGGTCACGGATACGCAGTATTTT

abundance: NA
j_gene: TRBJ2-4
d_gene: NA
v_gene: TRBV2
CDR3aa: CASSGSGQFQYF
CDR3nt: TGTGCCAGCAGTGGGAGTGGGCAGTTTCAGTACTTC

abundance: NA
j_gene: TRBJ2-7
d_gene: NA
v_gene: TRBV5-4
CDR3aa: CASSQTRAYEQYF
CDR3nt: TGTGCCAGCAGCCAAACGAGAGCCTACGAGCAGTACTTC

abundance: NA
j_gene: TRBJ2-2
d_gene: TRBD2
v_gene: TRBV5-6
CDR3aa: CASTEAGVTGELFF
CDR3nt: TGTGCCAGCACCGAAGCGGGGGTTACCGGGGAGCTGTTTTTT

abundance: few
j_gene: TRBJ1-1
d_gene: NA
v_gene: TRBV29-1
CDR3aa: CSALTFMNTEAFF
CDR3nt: TGCAGCGCACTGACATTCATGAACACTGAAGCTTTCTTT

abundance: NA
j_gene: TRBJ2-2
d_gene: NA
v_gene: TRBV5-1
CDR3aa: CASKERHRADTGELFF
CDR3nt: TGCGCCAGCAAGGAGCGGCACAGGGCAGACACCGGGGAGCTGTTTTTT

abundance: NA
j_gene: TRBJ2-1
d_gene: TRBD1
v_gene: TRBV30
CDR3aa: CAWSEDRVDNEQFF
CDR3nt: TGTGCCTGGAGTGAGGACAGGGTGGACAATGAGCAGTTCTTC

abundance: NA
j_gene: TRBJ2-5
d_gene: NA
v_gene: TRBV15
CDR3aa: CATPHMTDFQETQYF
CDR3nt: TGTGCCACCCCCCATATGACAGACTTTCAAGAGACCCAGTACTTC

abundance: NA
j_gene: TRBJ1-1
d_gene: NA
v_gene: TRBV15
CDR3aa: CATSRGVRTEAFF
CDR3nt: TGTGCCACCAGCAGAGGGGTCCGCACTGAAGCTTTCTTT

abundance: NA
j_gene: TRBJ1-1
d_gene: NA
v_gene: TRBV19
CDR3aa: CASSMEPLTEAFF
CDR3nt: TGTGCCAGTAGCATGGAGCCCCTGACTGAAGCTTTCTTT

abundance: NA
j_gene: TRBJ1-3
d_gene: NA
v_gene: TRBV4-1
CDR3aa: CASSHLTGGSGNTIYF
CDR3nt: TGCGCCAGCAGCCACCTGACAGGCGGCTCTGGAAACACCATATATTTT

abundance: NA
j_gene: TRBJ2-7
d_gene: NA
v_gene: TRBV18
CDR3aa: CASSPYRSIGFGYEQYF
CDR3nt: TGTGCCAGCTCACCATATAGGAGCATCGGGTTCGGCTACGAGCAGTACTTC

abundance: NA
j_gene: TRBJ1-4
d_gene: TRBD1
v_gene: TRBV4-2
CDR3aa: CASSLASGTGGEKLFF
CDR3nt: TGTGCCAGCAGCCTTGCTTCGGGGACAGGGGGAGAAAAACTGTTTTTT

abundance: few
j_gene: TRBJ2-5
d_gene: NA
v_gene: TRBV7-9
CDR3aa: CASSSPLGETQYF
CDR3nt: TGTGCCAGCAGCTCCCCACTAGGGGAGACCCAGTACTTC

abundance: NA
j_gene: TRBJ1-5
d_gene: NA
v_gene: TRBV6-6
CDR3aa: CASSYSNYGQPQHF
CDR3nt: TGTGCCAGCAGTTACTCGAATTACGGGCAGCCCCAGCATTTT

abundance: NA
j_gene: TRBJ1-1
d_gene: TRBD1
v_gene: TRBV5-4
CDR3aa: CASSQDRDTEAFF
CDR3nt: TGTGCCAGCAGCCAGGACAGGGACACTGAAGCTTTCTTT

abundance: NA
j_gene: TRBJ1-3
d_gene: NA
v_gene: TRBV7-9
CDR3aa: CASSPNGRRSGNTIYF
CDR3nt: TGTGCCAGCAGCCCTAATGGACGCAGATCTGGAAACACCATATATTTT

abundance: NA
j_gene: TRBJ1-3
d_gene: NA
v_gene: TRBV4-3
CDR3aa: CASSQESGAGNTIYF
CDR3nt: TGCGCCAGCAGCCAAGAGTCAGGCGCTGGAAACACCATATATTTT

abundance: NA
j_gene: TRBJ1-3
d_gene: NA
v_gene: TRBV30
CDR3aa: CAWKNQGRGNTIYF
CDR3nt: TGTGCCTGGAAAAACCAGGGGCGGGGAAACACCATATATTTT

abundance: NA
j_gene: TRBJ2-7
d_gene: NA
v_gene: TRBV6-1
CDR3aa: CASSARQTSYEQYF
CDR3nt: TGTGCCAGCAGTGCGAGACAGACTAGCTACGAGCAGTACTTC